What follows are 6 T cell receptor beta chains derived from one specimen sequenced in a study of lung T cells in sarcoidosis with Löfgren's syndrome. TCRdb reprocessed the reads with MiXCR, giving one entry per CDR3 protein. The data hold fewer than 80,000 distinct CDR3 sequences, with 21% observed a single time. Material for sequencing was CD4+ T cells from PBMCs. The receptors stem from a human donor with sarcoidosis (Löfgren's syndrome or another form), or a control subject (not recorded which).

The chain joins TRBV28 to TRBJ1-5; D is ambiguous. Germline values: CDR1 MDHEN, CDR2 SYDVKM. CDR3 length: 13 residues. The V gene lost 5 bases and the J gene lost 0 bases, with 5 bases spanning the gap. Here the CDR3 reads CASSPPSNQPQHF. The CDR3 DNA is TGTGCCAGCAGTCCCCCTAGCAATCAGCCCCAGCATTTT.

With respect to this clonotype: Possible read error: a much larger clone is one base away. The V gene is TRBV28, the J gene TRBJ2-5; the D is unclear. CDR1 and CDR2 (germline): MDHEN, SYDVKM. The CDR3 covers 13 residues. In nucleotides, the CDR3 is TGTGCCAGCAGTTTTAGGCGCTTCGAGACCCGGTACTTC. Its protein product is CASSFRRFETRYF. The complete variable domain, with remaining parts taken from reference TRBV28 and TRBJ2-5, reads DVKVTQSSRYLVKRTGEKVFLECVQDMDHENMFWYRQDPGLGLRLIYFSYDVKMKEKGDIPEGYSVSREKKERFSLILESASTNQTSMYLCASSFRRFETRYFGPGTRLLVL.

The table lists this clonotype with many counts. The chain joins TRBV7-2 to TRBJ2-1, with TRBD1 matching over 7 bases. This CDR3 is 16 amino acids long. From germline, CDR1 is SGHTA and CDR2 FQGNSA. V lost 5 bases and J lost 2; bases outside the gene matches: 9. This CDR3 reads CASSPRQQGPYNEQFF. DNA of the CDR3: TGTGCCAGCAGCCCACGCCAACAGGGGCCCTACAATGAGCAGTTCTTC.

This clonotype was observed a handful of times. The chain carries TRBV30 and TRBJ2-3, with 10 bases lining up with TRBD1. CDR1 and CDR2 from the germline V gene are GTSNPN and SVGIG (reference sequence). The CDR3 is made up of 15 amino acids. The J segment lost 2 bases and the V segment lost 1 base, leaving 3 bases of the junction unmatched. The CDR3 loop is CAWSGDRGYTDTQYF. The CDR3, as DNA: TGTGCCTGGAGTGGGGACAGGGGTTACACAGATACGCAGTATTTT.

This clonotype is a singleton in its sample. This may be a read error: a much more frequent sequence differs by one nucleotide. V and J are TRBV10-2 and TRBJ1-6; 9 bases line up with TRBD1. This CDR3 is built from 16 residues. Germline V gene sequence: CDR1 WSHSY, CDR2 SAAADI. V was pared by 2 bases and J by 10 bases, with 9 bases of the junction left unmatched. The CDR3 is CASSEPRTGDLSPLHF. CDR3 DNA sequence: TGCGCCAGCAGTGAGCCGAGGACAGGGGATCTCTCACCCCTCCACTTT.

This clonotype was detected ten times or more. The J gene is TRBJ1-4, the V gene TRBV10-2; the D is unclear. The CDR3 has 14 residues. V was trimmed by 0 bases and J by 5 bases, leaving 7 bases between them. Germline V gives CDR1 WSHSY, CDR2 SAAADI. CDR3 amino acids: CASSESQLNEKLFF. The CDR3 DNA reads as TGCGCCAGCAGTGAGTCACAGCTAAATGAAAAACTGTTTTTT.